The 32 T cell receptor beta chains listed next were all sequenced from one sample in a study of early stage breast cancer tumors. Produced via immunoSEQ multiplex PCR; TCRdb's table is partial and in-frame only. The sample yields roughly 57,000 clones, 75% to 95% seen once. Sequencing was performed on blood. These TCRs come from a person between 65 and 79 years old with breast cancer.

The rearrangement joins TRBV6-6 to TRBJ1-2; D possibly corresponds to TRBD1 (6 bases). The CDR3 covers 13 residues. Germline lookup yields CDR1 MNHNY and CDR2 SVGAGI (reference sequence). Trimming took off 4 bases at V and 8 bases at J, with 14 bases between the two ends. The CDR3: CASSSGGGRGYTF. Written as DNA, the CDR3 is TGTGCCAGCAGTTCGGGAGGGGGGCGCGGCTACACCTTC.

The J gene is TRBJ2-5, the V gene TRBV5-1; D might be TRBD2 (5 bases). Germline V gene sequence: CDR1 SGHRS, CDR2 YFSETQ. V was shortened by 0 bases and J by 5 bases, with 11 bases between the two germline ends. The CDR3 runs 14 residues. CDR3 in DNA: TGCGCCAGCAGCTTGGCGTGGGGAGATGAGACCCAGTACTTC. It translates to CASSLAWGDETQYF.

This clone was recorded only once. The genes are TRBV5-1 and TRBJ1-2; D is perhaps TRBD1 (5 bases). Germline V gene lookup returns CDR1 SGHRS and CDR2 YFSETQ. The germline V and J ends were trimmed by 0 bases and 5 bases, with 11 bases remaining between them. The CDR3 runs 14 residues. The CDR3 bases are TGCGCCAGCAGCTTGGAGGGGCAGACATATGGCTACACCTTC. Translating it yields CASSLEGQTYGYTF.

This clone was seen more than once but under ten times. The chain employs TRBV7-9 and TRBJ2-1, with TRBD2 as a possible D gene (6 bases). CDR1 SEHNR and CDR2 FQNEAQ come from the germline V gene (reference sequence). V lost 1 base to trimming and J lost 7 bases, with 14 bases between them. The CDR3 extends over 15 amino acids. The chain's CDR3 is CASSLEYGGGNEQFF. CDR3 in DNA: TGTGCCAGCAGCTTAGAGTACGGGGGAGGAAATGAGCAGTTCTTC.

This clone is a singleton in its sample. The CDR3 spells CASSSLGGMREETQYF. The CDR3 bases are TGTGCCAGCAGTTCTCTGGGCGGGATGAGGGAGGAGACCCAGTACTTC. This chain joins TRBV28 and TRBJ2-5, with D possibly being TRBD2 (6 bases). CDR1 MDHEN and CDR2 SYDVKM come from the germline V gene. The germline V and J ends were trimmed by 4 bases and 5 bases, with 20 bases remaining between them. This CDR3 has 16 residues. Full variable domain (outside the CDR3, taken from reference TRBV28 and TRBJ2-5): DVKVTQSSRYLVKRTGEKVFLECVQDMDHENMFWYRQDPGLGLRLIYFSYDVKMKEKGDIPEGYSVSREKKERFSLILESASTNQTSMYLCASSSLGGMREETQYFGPGTRLLVL.

The sample holds one count of this clone. The rearrangement joins TRBV7-2 to TRBJ1-2; D is uncertain. Trimming removed 1 base from V and 2 bases from J, with 8 bases in between. The CDR3 loop spans 14 amino acids. The germline gives CDR1 SGHTA, CDR2 FQGNSA. CDR3 residues: CASSLGGNNYGYTF. The CDR3 DNA is TGTGCCAGCAGCTTAGGCGGGAACAACTATGGCTACACCTTC.

This clone was counted a single time. The gene calls are TRBV9 and TRBJ1-5; 8 nucleotides agree with TRBD1. Per germline, CDR1 SGDLS and CDR2 YYNGEE. The CDR3 has 15 residues. The junction had 6 bases not matched to a gene; V was cut back by 3 bases and J by 4 bases. The CDR3 bases are TGTGCCAGCAGCGCCCCGGGACAGGTGAATCAGCCCCAGCATTTT. Translated: CASSAPGQVNQPQHF.

On this clone itself: Other DNA sequences from this sample encode an identical CDR3 as well. This chain connects TRBV19 to TRBJ1-5, with D possibly being TRBD1 (5 bases). The germline V gene encodes CDR1 LNHDA and CDR2 SQIVND (reference sequence). There are 17 residues in the CDR3. V was trimmed by 1 base and J by 8 bases, leaving 21 bases between them. CDR3 in DNA: TGTGCCAGTAGTATAGGTGCTGGCCTCAGGGCTGCCGAGCCCCAGCATTTT. Protein product: CASSIGAGLRAAEPQHF.

The J gene is TRBJ2-7, the V gene TRBV11-2; possible D gene TRBD2, 6 bases. CDR3 length: 14 residues. The germline gives CDR1 SGHAT, CDR2 FQNNGV. Trimming removed 2 bases from V and 2 bases from J, with 10 bases in between. The CDR3 region is CASSLRGGPYEQYF. As DNA, the CDR3 is TGTGCCAGCAGCTTACGTGGAGGGCCCTACGAGCAGTACTTC.

This rearrangement joins TRBV19 to TRBJ2-7; D may be TRBD2 (5 bases). V was trimmed by 3 bases and J by 2 bases, leaving 11 bases between them. Per germline, CDR1 LNHDA and CDR2 SQIVND (reference sequence). This CDR3 is 14 amino acids long. The CDR3 nucleotides are TGTGCCAGTAGTATCGGAGCGACTACCTACGAGCAGTACTTC. Amino acids: CASSIGATTYEQYF.

V and J are TRBV28 and TRBJ2-5, with 7 bases aligning to TRBD2. V was clipped by 3 bases and J by 5 bases; unmatched bases: 9. The CDR3 runs 15 residues. Germline V gene sequence: CDR1 MDHEN, CDR2 SYDVKM. The CDR3 spells CASSLASGGRETQYF. CDR3 DNA: TGTGCCAGCAGTTTGGCTAGCGGAGGAAGGGAGACCCAGTACTTC.

The chain joins TRBV30 to TRBJ2-1, with D possibly being TRBD1 (6 bases). CDR3 length: 15 amino acids. CDR1 GTSNPN and CDR2 SVGIG come from the germline V gene (reference sequence). V lost 2 bases and J 7 bases, leaving 18 bases between the germline ends. The CDR3 DNA reads as TGTGCCTGGAGTTGGGGGCTAGGGGGTAAAAATGAGCAGTTCTTC. The encoded protein is CAWSWGLGGKNEQFF.

The V gene is TRBV19, the J gene TRBJ2-1; TRBD2 is a possible D gene (7 bases). V was pared by 1 base and J by 3 bases, with 16 bases between. In germline, CDR1 is LNHDA, CDR2 SQIVND (reference sequence). CDR3 length equals 17 residues. The CDR3 reads CASSIGLGGGYYNEQFF. DNA of the CDR3: TGTGCCAGTAGTATAGGGCTGGGGGGGGGCTACTACAATGAGCAGTTCTTC.

The chain couples TRBV7-8 to TRBJ1-2; weak D call: TRBD1 (5 bases). V lost 2 bases and J lost 6, with 10 bases in between. This CDR3 contains 13 residues. Germline V gives CDR1 SGHVS, CDR2 FQNEAQ. CDR3 sequence reads: CASSLTREDGYTF. CDR3 coding DNA: TGTGCCAGCAGCTTAACCAGGGAGGATGGCTACACCTTC.

This chain joins TRBV9 and TRBJ1-1; D call uncertain. Germline V gene sequence: CDR1 SGDLS, CDR2 YYNGEE. The V end lost 0 bases, the J end lost 1 base, and 7 bases lay between the germline ends. This CDR3 comprises 14 residues. The CDR3: CASSVANGNTEAFF. The CDR3 coding sequence is TGTGCCAGCAGCGTAGCTAACGGGAACACTGAAGCTTTCTTT.

The chain recombines TRBV5-1 with TRBJ2-3; D gene uncertain. Germline CDR1 is SGHRS and CDR2 is YFSETQ. This CDR3 spans 14 amino acids. V lost 0 bases, J lost 2 bases, and 7 bases lay in between. This chain's CDR3 is CASSLAPSTDTQYF. The CDR3 coding sequence is TGCGCCAGCAGCTTGGCCCCGTCCACAGATACGCAGTATTTT. The full variable domain, its missing parts supplied by reference TRBV5-1 and TRBJ2-3, is KAGVTQTPRYLIKTRGQQVTLSCSPISGHRSVSWYQQTPGQGLQFLFEYFSETQRNKGNFPGRFSGRQFSNSRSEMNVSTLELGDSALYLCASSLAPSTDTQYFGPGTRLTVL.

The chain joins TRBV28 to TRBJ1-2, with TRBD1 identical over 7 bases. J gave up 3 bases and V 4 bases, and 8 bases lay outside the gene matches. The CDR3 covers 15 residues. CDR1 MDHEN and CDR2 SYDVKM come from the germline V gene. The CDR3 DNA is TGTGCCAGCAGTTACCGGGACAGCCTCTACTATGGCTACACCTTC. Residues: CASSYRDSLYYGYTF.

The chain has TRBV19 and TRBJ2-7; TRBD1 is a possible D gene (5 bases). This CDR3 is built from 14 residues. Trimming took 3 bases from V and 5 from J, leaving 14 bases between them. CDR1 LNHDA and CDR2 SQIVND come from the germline V gene (reference sequence). CDR3 nucleotide sequence: TGTGCCAGTAGTATCTATTCAGGGAATAACGAGCAGTACTTC. Translating it yields CASSIYSGNNEQYF.

The chain recombines TRBV7-2 with TRBJ2-3; perhaps TRBD1 as D (6 bases). V was shortened by 1 base and J by 1 base, with 9 bases between the two germline ends. The CDR3 has 15 amino acids. CDR1 is SGHTA and CDR2 is FQGNSA in the germline V gene. CDR3 nucleotides: TGTGCCAGCAGCTTAGGGGGGCCAGGCACAGATACGCAGTATTTT. As protein: CASSLGGPGTDTQYF. Full variable domain (missing parts from reference TRBV7-2 and TRBJ2-3): GAGVSQSPSNKVTEKGKDVELRCDPISGHTALYWYRQSLGQGLEFLIYFQGNSAPDKSGLPSDRFSAERTGGSVSTLTIQRTQQEDSAVYLCASSLGGPGTDTQYFGPGTRLTVL.

This clone was seen just once. The chain employs TRBV6-1 and TRBJ1-2; D is unclear. Trimming removed 5 bases from V and 4 bases from J, with 5 bases in between. Germline assignment: CDR1 MNHNS and CDR2 SASEGT. There are 11 residues in the CDR3. The DNA of the CDR3 is TGTGCCAGCAGTTCCTCCTATGGCTACACCTTC. The encoded protein is CASSSSYGYTF.

The rearrangement links TRBV30 to TRBJ1-1, with TRBD1 matching 10 bases. J gave up 10 bases and V 2 bases, and 4 bases lay outside the gene matches. In germline, CDR1 is GTSNPN, CDR2 SVGIG (reference sequence). This CDR3 has 12 residues. In DNA, the CDR3 is TGTGCCTGGAGTCTAAGGACAGGGGGAGCTTTCTTT. Protein: CAWSLRTGGAFF.

V and J are TRBV4-3 and TRBJ1-1, with unresolved D. Trimming left V 7 bases short and J 8 bases short, with 17 bases between. The CDR3 is 13 amino acids. Germline lookup yields CDR1 LGHNA and CDR2 YSLEER. As DNA, the CDR3 is TGCGCCAGCACCCTTTGGATGGGCTCAGAAGCTTTCTTT. Encoded protein: CASTLWMGSEAFF.

The genes are TRBV30 and TRBJ1-2, with D hard to call. The V end lost 2 bases, the J end lost 0 bases, and 16 bases lay between the germline ends. Germline V gene sequence: CDR1 GTSNPN, CDR2 SVGIG (reference sequence). This CDR3 is 16 amino acids long. DNA for the CDR3: TGTGCCTGGAGTTTATTCGCCGATACAGCTAACTATGGCTACACCTTC. Translation: CAWSLFADTANYGYTF.

CDR3 residues: CASSYSLLRGYTF. The CDR3 bases are TGTGCCAGCAGTTACTCGCTCCTCAGGGGCTACACCTTC. This chain links TRBV6-5 with TRBJ1-2; D unclear. CDR1 MNHEY and CDR2 SVGAGI come from the germline V gene. The CDR3 consists of 13 residues. Trimming cost V 0 bases and J 8 bases, with 10 bases left between them.

This rearrangement joins TRBV5-1 to TRBJ1-2, with D possibly TRBD1 on 6 matching bases. Trimming stripped 3 bases from V and 4 bases from J, with 10 bases between. The length of the CDR3 is 13 residues. The V gene's germline CDR1 is SGHRS and CDR2 YFSETQ. The chain's CDR3 is CASSWGQGYGYTF. CDR3 nucleotide sequence: TGCGCCAGCAGCTGGGGACAAGGCTATGGCTACACCTTC.

The gene calls are TRBV27 and TRBJ1-2, with a tentative D call TRBD1 (5 bases). Germline CDR1 is MNHEY and CDR2 is SMNVEV (reference sequence). Trimming removed 3 bases from V and 0 bases from J, with 11 bases in between. The CDR3 covers 15 residues. The CDR3 spells CASSLRWGSNYGYTF. The DNA for the CDR3 is TGTGCCAGCAGTTTGAGATGGGGCTCTAACTATGGCTACACCTTC.

The chain links TRBV9 to TRBJ2-3; maybe TRBD2 (6 bases). Per the germline V gene, CDR1 is SGDLS and CDR2 is YYNGEE. The CDR3 runs to 19 residues. The V gene lost 3 bases and the J gene lost 5 bases, with 28 bases spanning the gap. The CDR3 spells CASSAKKPWGTPRGDTQYF. CDR3 DNA: TGTGCCAGCAGCGCTAAAAAACCCTGGGGGACTCCTCGGGGAGATACGCAGTATTTT. The full variable domain, with the rest looked up from reference TRBV9 and TRBJ2-3, is DSGVTQTPKHLITATGQRVTLRCSPRSGDLSVYWYQQSLDQGLQFLIQYYNGEERAKGNILERFSAQQFPDLHSELNLSSLELGDSALYFCASSAKKPWGTPRGDTQYFGPGTRLTVL.

The gene calls are TRBV28 and TRBJ2-7; 9 bases match TRBD1. This CDR3 comprises 18 residues. Unmatched junction bases numbered 15, after V lost 5 bases and J lost 1 base. Germline CDR1 reads MDHEN; CDR2 reads SYDVKM. DNA for the CDR3: TGTGCCAGCAGTCCAAACATTTGGAGGACAGGGGTTTCCTACGAGCAGTACTTC. It encodes CASSPNIWRTGVSYEQYF. Supplemented by reference TRBV28 and TRBJ2-7, the full variable domain reads DVKVTQSSRYLVKRTGEKVFLECVQDMDHENMFWYRQDPGLGLRLIYFSYDVKMKEKGDIPEGYSVSREKKERFSLILESASTNQTSMYLCASSPNIWRTGVSYEQYFGPGTRLTVT.

CDR3 DNA: TGCGCCAGCAGCTTGGGTGGGGCTCAAGATACGCAGTATTTT. Amino acids: CASSLGGAQDTQYF. The chain carries TRBV5-1 and TRBJ2-3, with a weak D call TRBD1 (5 bases). V was clipped by 0 bases and J by 5 bases, with 10 bases between them. The CDR3 has 14 amino acids. Germline-derived CDR1 and CDR2 are SGHRS and YFSETQ.

The genes are TRBV9 and TRBJ1-1; D is unclear. The germline V and J ends were trimmed by 0 bases and 4 bases, with 7 bases remaining between them. The CDR3 sequence is 13 residues long. From germline, CDR1 is SGDLS and CDR2 YYNGEE. CDR3 DNA: TGTGCCAGCAGCGTAGGGGCAGGCACTGAAGCTTTCTTT. As protein: CASSVGAGTEAFF.

The CDR3 spells CASSLFRRQMARNYEQYF. In DNA form, the CDR3 reads TGTGCCAGCAGCCTGTTCCGTAGGCAGATGGCGAGGAACTACGAGCAGTACTTC. The chain is built from TRBV28 and TRBJ2-7, with unresolved D. V lost 6 bases to trimming and J lost 3 bases, with 27 bases between them. Per the germline V gene, CDR1 is MDHEN and CDR2 is SYDVKM. The CDR3 runs to 18 residues.

The chain couples TRBV28 to TRBJ1-2, with D possibly TRBD1 on 6 matching bases. The CDR3 consists of 14 residues. Germline V CDR1 and CDR2: MDHEN, SYDVKM. V gave up 0 bases and J gave up 4 bases, with 9 bases separating them. DNA of the CDR3: TGTGCCAGCAGTTTATGGGGACAACCCTATGGCTACACCTTC. Its translation is CASSLWGQPYGYTF.